This T cell receptor beta chain was identified during a study of cytomegalovirus exposure and HLA in healthy donors. Germline V gene data show CDR1 as SGHAT and CDR2 as FQNNGV. This CDR3 has 12 residues. Trimming left V 5 bases short and J 8 bases short, with 12 bases between. With 60 Vbeta and 13 Jbeta primers, the PCR was carried out. Libraries were prepared by immunoSEQ multiplex PCR; TCRdb keeps only in-frame clonotypes and omits some of them. The sample has about 210,000 clones, and its top ten clones hold 0.75% to 1%. The clonotype comes from a woman between 25 and 40 years old in good health and CMV-seropositive. V gene TRBV11-2 combines with J gene TRBJ1-2; TRBD1 is a possible D gene (5 bases). What was sequenced was PBMCs. The CDR3 sequence: CASSLQAWGYTF. CDR3 nucleotide sequence: TGTGCCAGCAGCCTACAGGCGTGGGGCTACACCTTC.